This T cell receptor beta chain was profiled in a study of T cell responses to AZD1222 COVID-19 vaccine. General observations from the study: Repertoire samples came only from after the peak T cell response. With two AZD1222 doses given, Spike-specific TCR breadth and depth both rose.

Note on this clone: As yet, its antigen is unknown.

Measured with immunoSEQ multiplex PCR; TCRdb has only the in-frame clones, and not every one. The table includes about 130,000 clones, over 75% detected once. Germline V lookup: CDR1 SNHLY, CDR2 FYNNEI. The CDR3 covers 14 residues. The germline V and J ends were trimmed by 8 bases and 7 bases, with 20 bases remaining between them. The sample was peripheral blood, taken 28 days after the second AZD1222 dose. This TCR was recovered from an adult who received the AZD1222 COVID-19 vaccine. The rearrangement uses TRBV2 and TRBJ1-2, with D possibly TRBD1 on 6 matching bases. The CDR3 is CASGRMGAISGYTF. For the CDR3, the DNA is TGTGCCAGCGGTCGAATGGGGGCTATAAGTGGCTACACCTTC.